The T cell receptor (beta chain) described here comes from a study of blood T cells in healthy people across ages. Drawing of peripheral blood yielded roughly 9.8 milliliters from each donor. A second about 7 to 11 cycle PCR used barcoded and J-beta primers. MiXCR was run by TCRdb on the 5' RACE reads, yielding one entry per CDR3 protein. The sample holds some 1,800,000 distinct CDR3 sequences; 30% to 40% are singletons and the top ten take 23%. With respect to this clonotype: The antigen is not known. One end of the junction fails to match germline, which may point to a read error.

The CDR3 is 14 amino acids. Germline V CDR1 and CDR2: MNHEY, SMNVEV (reference sequence). Study-wide points: Roughly linear declines in TCR beta diversity per million T cells occurred with age. Using unsorted PBMCs precluded a conclusive naive versus antigen-experienced comparison.

This chain links TRBV27 with TRBJ2-5; the D gene is possibly TRBD2 (6 bases). The source is a human donor in good health. Sequenced: blood. The CDR3: CAGSMGVRGQTQYF. The CDR3 DNA reads as TGTGCCGGCAGTATGGGCGTGCGGGGCCAGACCCAGTACTTC.